The rows below give T cell receptor beta chains drawn from one sample of a study of control samples from healthy donors and cancer patients. Clones were read by immunoSEQ multiplex PCR, and TCRdb kept only the in-frame ones, dropping some. The sample has under 300,000 clones; around 79% are singletons. Sequencing was performed on PBMCs. The receptor source for this set is a woman aged 55-75 years with lung cancer. Both conserved end residues are part of each CDR3. A D gene is named only where the DNA matches it firmly. The size field is filled for only some rows; it gives once, few, many or a size class.

-,TRBJ1-2,TRBV2,TRBD1,TGTGCCAGCAGTGTAGACAGGGCAGGCTATGGCTACACCTTC,CASSVDRAGYGYTF
-,TRBJ1-4,TRBV15,-,TGTGCCACCAGCAGAGAGGCAGGGACCGCAACTAATGAAAAACTGTTTTTT,CATSREAGTATNEKLFF
-,TRBJ2-5,TRBV3-1/TRBV3-2,-,TGTGCCAGCAGCCAAAATGGGGAGACCCAGTACTTC,CASSQNGETQYF
-,TRBJ1-2,TRBV6-5,-,TGTGCCAGCAGTTACCAGGGACATGGCTACACCTTC,CASSYQGHGYTF
-,TRBJ2-5,TRBV5-1,-,TGCGCCAGCCTCCAACCTCCACAAGAGACCCAGTACTTC,CASLQPPQETQYF
-,TRBJ2-1,TRBV7-6,-,TGTGCCAGCAGCTTAGCGGAACTACCATCGTACAATGAGCAGTTCTTC,CASSLAELPSYNEQFF
-,TRBJ1-6,TRBV4-2,-,TGTGCCAGCAGCCAAGAGAACAAGGCGAATTCACCCCTCCACTTT,CASSQENKANSPLHF
-,TRBJ2-3,TRBV6-6,-,TGTGCCAGCAGTTACGGACCCGGAGCAGATACGCAGTATTTT,CASSYGPGADTQYF
few,TRBJ1-6,TRBV5-5,-,TGTGCCAGCAGCTTGCAGGGGCCCTCCTATAATTCACCCCTCCACTTT,CASSLQGPSYNSPLHF
-,TRBJ2-1,TRBV19,-,TGTGCCAGTAGTAGGTCCGTATACAATGAGCAGTTCTTC,CASSRSVYNEQFF
-,TRBJ1-4,TRBV10-1,-,TGCGCCAGCAGTCCCTTTCAGGGAAGAGGCGAAAAACTGTTTTTT,CASSPFQGRGEKLFF
-,TRBJ2-7,TRBV9,-,TGTGCCAGCAGCGTGACGGCAGCCTCCTACGAGCAGTACTTC,CASSVTAASYEQYF
-,TRBJ1-4,TRBV7-9,-,TGTGCCAGCAGCCGGGACGGGGTTAATGAAAAACTGTTTTTT,CASSRDGVNEKLFF
once,TRBJ2-1,TRBV3-1/TRBV3-2,-,TGTGCCAGCAGCCAAGCATCGGGTAGCTCCTACAATGAGCAGTTCTTC,CASSQASGSSYNEQFF
-,TRBJ2-4,TRBV30,-,TGTGCCTACGAGGACGTCAGAGACTTAGCCAAAAACATTCAGTACTTC,CAYEDVRDLAKNIQYF
-,TRBJ1-5,TRBV7-2,-,TGTGCCAGCAGCTTAAGGCAGGAGGGAGTTCAGCCCCAGCATTTT,CASSLRQEGVQPQHF
-,TRBJ2-2,TRBV19,-,TGTGCCAGTAGTATGGGTTGGCGGGGAAGACGTAGCACCGGGGAGCTGTTTTTT,CASSMGWRGRRSTGELFF
few,TRBJ1-5,TRBV18,-,TGTGCCAGCTCCCTCGTTAAGGGCAATCAGCCCCAGCATTTT,CASSLVKGNQPQHF
-,TRBJ1-1,TRBV27,-,TGTGCCAGCAGGCCCCGGTCTGCGAGGGGGGTACCAGCCACTGAAGCTTTCTTT,CASRPRSARGVPATEAFF
-,TRBJ1-1,TRBV5-1,TRBD1,TGCGCCAGCAGCTTGGGGACAGGGTCAATCACTGAAGCTTTCTTT,CASSLGTGSITEAFF
-,TRBJ2-5,TRBV10-2,-,TGCGCCAGCAGGCTAGGGGGTGAGGAGACCCAGTACTTC,CASRLGGEETQYF
-,TRBJ2-7,TRBV5-5,-,TGTGCCAGCAGCTTAGCCCCGACAGGCTACTACGAGCAGTACTTC,CASSLAPTGYYEQYF
-,TRBJ2-7,TRBV5-5,-,TGTGCCAGCAGCTTCCTCGTTACCCCCAATTCAGGGGCCTACGAGCAGTACTTC,CASSFLVTPNSGAYEQYF
-,TRBJ1-5,TRBV18,TRBD1,TGTGCCAGCTCACCCGGGACAGACAATCAGCCCCAGCATTTT,CASSPGTDNQPQHF
-,TRBJ1-1,TRBV6-6,-,TGTGCCGTAGGGAACACTGAAGCTTTCTTT,CAVGNTEAFF
-,TRBJ1-1,TRBV3-1/TRBV3-2,-,TGTGCCAGCAGCCCCCTAGGACAGCCTGAAGCTTTCTTT,CASSPLGQPEAFF
-,TRBJ2-3,TRBV6-5,-,TGTGCCAGCAGTCGGACCAGACGGGGGGATACGCAGTATTTT,CASSRTRRGDTQYF
once,TRBJ1-5,TRBV2,TRBD1,TGTGCCAGCCAGGGACAGGGGAATCAGCCCCAGCATTTT,CASQGQGNQPQHF
-,TRBJ1-1,TRBV18,-,TGTGCCAGCTCACCACTTTTCGGGACGGTGAACACTGAAGCTTTCTTT,CASSPLFGTVNTEAFF
-,TRBJ1-5,TRBV15,TRBD1,TGTGCCACGCGGCGGCGAGGGGGCTATCAGCCCCAGCATTTT,CATRRRGGYQPQHF
-,TRBJ2-1,TRBV5-1,TRBD2,TGCGCCAGCAGCCCCCTAGCGGGAGAAACGAATGCGCAGTTCTTC,CASSPLAGETNAQFF
-,TRBJ2-2,TRBV5-1,-,TGCGCCAGCAGCTTGGACGGGAGTGACACCGGGGAGCTGTTTTTT,CASSLDGSDTGELFF
-,TRBJ2-7,TRBV6-5,-,TGTGCCAGCAGAGGGGGGGCCCCGTCCTACGAGCAGTACTTC,CASRGGAPSYEQYF
-,TRBJ1-2,TRBV3-1/TRBV3-2,TRBD1,TGTGCCAGCAGCCCCACCGGGACAGGGGTAGTTTATGGCTACACCTTC,CASSPTGTGVVYGYTF
-,TRBJ2-5,TRBV5-1,TRBD1,TGCGCCAGCAGCCCCCAGGGGGTCCAAGAGACCCAGTACTTC,CASSPQGVQETQYF
-,TRBJ2-1,TRBV2,-,TGTGCCAGCAGCGGGGCCGTCTCCTACAATGAGCAGTTCTTC,CASSGAVSYNEQFF
-,TRBJ2-1,TRBV7-9,TRBD2,TGTGCCAGCAGCTCGGGACTAGCGGGGGCCTACAATGAGCAGTTCTTC,CASSSGLAGAYNEQFF
-,TRBJ2-7,TRBV5-6,-,TGTGCCAGCAACCTCGGGGGCGAGCAGTACTTC,CASNLGGEQYF
-,TRBJ2-1,TRBV5-1,-,TGCGCCAGCAGCTTGGAAGTGTTATCGGGTGAGCAGTTCTTC,CASSLEVLSGEQFF
-,TRBJ2-1,TRBV28,TRBD1,TGTGCCAGCAGTTTAAAGTGGAGGAGGACAGGGGGCTTGAATGAGCAGTTCTTC,CASSLKWRRTGGLNEQFF
-,TRBJ2-7,TRBV6-6,TRBD1,TGTGCCAGCAGTTACCCTCCCACAGGGGACCCTTACGAGCAGTACTTC,CASSYPPTGDPYEQYF
-,TRBJ2-1,TRBV24-1,TRBD1,TGTGCCACCAGTGATGCGACAGGGGGCTCCTACAATGAGCAGTTCTTC,CATSDATGGSYNEQFF
-,TRBJ1-2,TRBV6-5,-,TGTGCCAGCACCAACACAGGCTATGGCTACACCTTC,CASTNTGYGYTF
-,TRBJ2-5,TRBV5-1,-,TGCGCCAGCAGCTTGCAAGCCATACAAGAGACCCAGTACTTC,CASSLQAIQETQYF
-,TRBJ1-4,TRBV5-5,-,TGTGCCAGCAGCTTGTTGGGGAGCAGGGATCTATCAACTAATGAAAAACTGTTTTTT,CASSLLGSRDLSTNEKLFF
-,TRBJ2-7,TRBV5-1,TRBD2,TGCGCCAGCAGCTTGAATAGCGGGAGGGCCATTTACGAGCAGTACTTC,CASSLNSGRAIYEQYF
-,TRBJ2-5,TRBV19,-,TGTGCCAGTAGTCCGGGGTGGGGGACCCAGTACTTC,CASSPGWGTQYF
-,TRBJ2-1,TRBV4-2,-,TGTGCCAGCAGCCAAGATAGAGGGAGGGGGCGAAGGGAGCAGTTCTTC,CASSQDRGRGRREQFF
-,TRBJ1-6,TRBV9,TRBD1,TGTGCCAGCAGCGCCTCGGGACAGGGAAACTCACCCCTCCACTTT,CASSASGQGNSPLHF
-,TRBJ1-6,TRBV27,-,TGTGCCAGCAGTTACGAACCAAGACCAGGCCCCCTCCACTTT,CASSYEPRPGPLHF
-,TRBJ2-7,TRBV6-5,-,TGTGCCAGCAAAAGAGGTTGGGACGGCGAGCAGTACTTC,CASKRGWDGEQYF
many,TRBJ1-5,TRBV10-1,-,TGCGCCAGCATCCCAAGTCACTCTGCGGGGGCTGCTAATCAGCCCCAGCATTTT,CASIPSHSAGAANQPQHF
-,TRBJ2-5,TRBV6-5,-,TGTGCCAGCAGGGAAGAGACCCAGTACTTC,CASREETQYF